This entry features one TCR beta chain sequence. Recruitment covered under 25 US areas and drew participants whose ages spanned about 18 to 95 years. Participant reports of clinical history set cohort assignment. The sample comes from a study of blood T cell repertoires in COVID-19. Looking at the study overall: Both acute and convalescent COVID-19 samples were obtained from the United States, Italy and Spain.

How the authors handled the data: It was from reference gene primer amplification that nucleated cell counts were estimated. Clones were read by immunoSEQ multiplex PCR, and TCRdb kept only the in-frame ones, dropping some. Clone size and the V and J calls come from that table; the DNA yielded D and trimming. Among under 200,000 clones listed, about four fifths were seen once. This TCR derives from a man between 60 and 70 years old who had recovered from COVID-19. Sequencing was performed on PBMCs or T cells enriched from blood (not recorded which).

CDR3 sequence reads: CASGQWRSYEQYF. The CDR3 DNA sequence: TGTGCCAGTGGGCAGTGGCGAAGCTACGAGCAGTACTTC. The chain is built from TRBV2 and TRBJ2-7; no clear D. The CDR3 totals 13 residues. V lost 9 bases to trimming and J lost 3 bases, with 15 bases between them. Germline-derived CDR1 and CDR2 are SNHLY and FYNNEI.